This T cell receptor (beta chain) appears in the sequencing data of a study of blood T cell repertoires in COVID-19. Background on the study: From the United States, Italy and Spain came samples of acute and convalescent COVID-19. The analysed material was cDNA or gDNA that came from T cells, B-cell-depleted T cells, or PBMCs.

In germline, CDR1 is SNHLY, CDR2 FYNNEI. The trim removed 8 bases at V and 1 base at J, leaving 4 bases unmatched. The CDR3 sequence is 13 residues long. Libraries were prepared by immunoSEQ multiplex PCR; TCRdb keeps only in-frame clonotypes and omits some of them. Of approximately 52,000 clones listed, about 88% are singletons. This clone was observed a few times. The chain uses TRBV2 and TRBJ1-1; 7 nucleotides match TRBD1. The source of this sequence is a man aged 60-69 years with active COVID-19. The sample comprised peripheral blood. CDR3 DNA sequence: TGTGCCAGCCTCCGGGACAGGAACACTGAAGCTTTCTTT. Its translation: CASLRDRNTEAFF.